These 14 T cell receptor beta chains originate from one sample sequenced in a study of response to subunit inactivated influenza vaccine. TCRdb used MiXCR to reprocess the RT-PCR reads, holding one entry per CDR3 protein. The sample holds 500,000 to 600,000 distinct CDR3 sequences; 10% to 15% are singletons and the top ten take around 13%. Material: PBMCs from blood, obtained roughly 45 days after vaccination. These receptors originate from a man aged 50-59 years who received an inactivated influenza vaccine.

In this sample, this clonotype turned up a few times. The genes are TRBV12-3 or TRBV12-4 and TRBJ2-3; D is undetermined. Trimming left V 7 bases short and J 1 base short, with 12 bases between. This CDR3 spans 14 amino acids. In DNA form, the CDR3 reads TGTGCCAGCACCCAAAGGTTCGGCACAGATACGCAGTATTTT. This encodes CASTQRFGTDTQYF.

J is TRBJ1-4 and V is TRBV15; 8 bases agree with TRBD1. The CDR3 consists of 14 residues. Germline V gene lookup returns CDR1 LNHNV and CDR2 YYDKDF (reference sequence). The trim removed 1 base at V and 13 bases at J, leaving 8 bases unmatched. In DNA, the CDR3 is TGTGCCACCAGCAGAGTCGGACAGGGCGGCGGACTGTTTTTT. Translating it yields CATSRVGQGGGLFF.

V and J are TRBV5-1 and TRBJ2-3, with D perhaps matching TRBD1 or TRBD2 (5 bases each). Between the trimmed V and J ends, which lost 5 bases and 2 bases, there was a span of 9 bases. Germline CDR1 is SGHRS and CDR2 is YFSETQ. The CDR3 runs to 13 residues. The CDR3 DNA follows: TGCGCCAGCAGGGGACCGAACACAGATACGCAGTATTTT. Translated, it gives CASRGPNTDTQYF.

This rearrangement joins TRBV6-2 or TRBV6-3 to TRBJ2-7; D remains ambiguous. Trimming left V 3 bases short and J 7 bases short, with 13 bases between. Germline V gives CDR1 MNHEY, CDR2 SVGEGT. There are 13 residues in the CDR3. The CDR3 DNA reads as TGTGCCAGCAGTTATCGGGTTTTTTGGGAGCAGTACTTC. Its translation is CASSYRVFWEQYF.

V gene TRBV11-2 combines with J gene TRBJ2-1; 16 bases agree with TRBD2. The CDR3 consists of 18 residues. With 5 bases clipped from V and 4 bases from J, the junction kept 8 bases outside the gene matches. CDR1 is SGHAT and CDR2 is FQNNGV in the germline V gene. The CDR3 is CASSPGTSGRGGYNEQFF. In nucleotides, the CDR3 is TGTGCCAGCAGCCCCGGGACTAGCGGGAGGGGGGGATACAATGAGCAGTTCTTC.

This clonotype has a count of ten or more. This chain joins TRBV20-1 and TRBJ2-3, with D unresolved. Trimming cost V 6 bases and J 0 bases, with 16 bases left between them. Germline V CDR1 and CDR2: DFQATT, SNEGSKA (reference sequence). CDR3 length equals 15 residues. The CDR3 loop is CSATSAQLSTDTQYF. The CDR3 region has the DNA TGCAGTGCGACCTCTGCGCAGTTGAGCACAGATACGCAGTATTTT.

The table lists this clonotype with many counts. The J gene is TRBJ2-7, the V gene TRBV10-2, with D tentatively TRBD2 (7 bases). The CDR3 has 16 amino acids. Germline lookup yields CDR1 WSHSY and CDR2 SAAADI. The V and J ends lost 2 bases and 0 bases respectively, with 14 bases between them. The CDR3 spells CASSEPRGLSSYEQYF. The DNA of the CDR3 is TGCGCCAGCAGTGAGCCGCGGGGGCTTAGCTCCTACGAGCAGTACTTC.

The chain links TRBV5-5 to TRBJ2-7; D might be TRBD2 (5 bases). The CDR3 is 15 residues long. In germline, CDR1 is SGHKS, CDR2 YYEKEE (reference sequence). V shed 2 bases and J shed 3 bases, with 15 bases lying between them. The CDR3 loop is CASSLERRKNYEQYF. CDR3 sequence (DNA): TGTGCCAGCAGCTTAGAGCGGCGGAAAAACTACGAGCAGTACTTC. The full variable domain, its missing parts supplied by reference TRBV5-5 and TRBJ2-7, is DAGVTQSPTHLIKTRGQQVTLRCSPISGHKSVSWYQQVLGQGPQFIFQYYEKEERGRGNFPDRFSARQFPNYSSELNVNALLLGDSALYLCASSLERRKNYEQYFGPGTRLTVT.

V usage is TRBV20-1 and J usage is TRBJ2-7, with D hard to call. Germline-derived CDR1 and CDR2 are DFQATT and SNEGSKA (reference sequence). V lost 6 bases and J lost 3, with 15 bases in between. The CDR3 length is 13 residues. CDR3 DNA sequence: TGCAGTGCCAAGCCCAACGACCACTACGAGCAGTACTTC. Its protein is CSAKPNDHYEQYF.

This clonotype came up many times. The rearrangement joins TRBV5-1 to TRBJ2-5; 7 nucleotides align to TRBD2. CDR1 SGHRS and CDR2 YFSETQ come from the germline V gene. This CDR3 region has 14 residues. The J segment lost 5 bases and the V segment lost 5 bases, leaving 9 bases of the junction unmatched. The CDR3 sequence is CASSSRAGSETQYF. The CDR3 DNA reads as TGCGCCAGCAGTTCTCGAGCGGGAAGCGAGACCCAGTACTTC.

CDR3 sequence reads: CASTRGSEKLFF. In DNA form, the CDR3 reads TGTGCCAGCACCAGGGGTAGTGAAAAACTGTTTTTT. V is TRBV25-1 and J is TRBJ1-4; D is perhaps TRBD1 (6 bases). The CDR3 spans 12 residues. Trimming shortened V by 7 bases and J by 7 bases, and 10 bases separated the two germline ends. Germline CDR1 MGHDK, CDR2 SYGVNS.

As DNA, the CDR3 is TGTGCCATCAGGAGCATTCCCCTGGGAAATGAGCAGTTCTTC. Translation: CAIRSIPLGNEQFF. This chain connects TRBV10-3 to TRBJ2-1; no clear D gene. The CDR3 length is 14 residues. V gave up 6 bases and J gave up 7 bases, with 16 bases separating them. Germline V gene lookup returns CDR1 ENHRY and CDR2 SYGVKD.

This clonotype has ten or more counts. The genes are TRBV11-2 and TRBJ2-1; 16 nucleotides align to TRBD2. With 7 bases clipped from V and 5 bases from J, the junction kept 11 bases outside the gene matches. Germline values: CDR1 SGHAT, CDR2 FQNNGV. The CDR3 consists of 18 residues. The CDR3 nucleotides read TGTGCCAGCACTCCTCCGGGACTAGCGGGGGGGCGCGACAATGAGCAGTTCTTC. Protein: CASTPPGLAGGRDNEQFF.

The chain couples TRBV5-1 to TRBJ2-3; possible D gene TRBD2, 6 bases. The CDR3 loop spans 15 amino acids. Germline V lookup: CDR1 SGHRS, CDR2 YFSETQ. Between the trimmed V and J ends, which lost 0 bases and 3 bases, there was a span of 11 bases. CDR3 sequence reads: CASSLAVSGTDTQYF. Here the CDR3 DNA reads TGCGCCAGCAGCTTGGCCGTTAGCGGAACAGATACGCAGTATTTT.